A single sample gave rise to the 9 T cell receptor beta chains below, sequenced in a study of T-cell reconstitution after alpha-beta-depleted transplantation in children. For TCRbeta, the library was prepared with unique molecular identifiers. TCRdb independently ran MiXCR on the PCR reads; one entry per CDR3 protein. The table lists roughly 180,000 distinct CDR3 sequences, approximately 12% of them singletons. Sequencing used PBMCs, obtained before TCRalphabeta/CD19-depleted stem cell transplant. The origin of the receptors is a boy between 2 and 10 years old with acute myeloid leukemia, due to receive a stem cell transplant.

This clonotype has a count of ten or more. The genes are TRBV5-1 and TRBJ2-5; 7 positions match TRBD1. Germline V lookup: CDR1 SGHRS, CDR2 YFSETQ. The CDR3 length is 14 residues. After removal of 2 bases from V and 4 bases from J, the junction contained 5 bases not matched to a gene. The CDR3 nucleotides are TGCGCCAGCAGCTTCGGGACAGAAAGAGAGACCCAGTACTTC. This codes for CASSFGTERETQYF.

This clonotype was seen many times. V is TRBV3-1 and J is TRBJ2-3, with 10 bases fitting TRBD2. Germline values: CDR1 LGHDT, CDR2 YNNKEL (reference sequence). This CDR3 has 17 amino acids. J gave up 3 bases and V 0 bases, and 6 bases lay outside the gene matches. CDR3 region: CASSQEISGGTTDTQYF. The CDR3 nucleotides are TGTGCCAGCAGCCAAGAGATTAGCGGGGGGACAACAGATACGCAGTATTTT.

This clonotype was seen at least ten times. The gene calls are TRBV20-1 and TRBJ2-7, with 10 bases aligning to TRBD2. CDR1 is DFQATT and CDR2 is SNEGSKA in the germline V gene (reference sequence). Trimming cost V 5 bases and J 2 bases; bases outside gene matches: 18. The CDR3 sequence is 18 residues long. CDR3 in DNA: TGCAGTGCTCCGATATCCAGCGGGAGGGCCTACACGCCCTACGAGCAGTACTTC. It translates to CSAPISSGRAYTPYEQYF.

This clonotype was seen repeatedly, ten times or more. The chain uses TRBV4-1 and TRBJ2-3; TRBD2 matches 8 bases. The CDR3 loop spans 16 amino acids. J was trimmed by 8 bases and V by 1 base; bases with no gene match: 11. In germline, CDR1 is MGHRA, CDR2 YSYEKL. The CDR3 loop is CASSQVVREGVSTQYF. Written as DNA, the CDR3 is TGCGCCAGCAGCCAAGTTGTACGGGAGGGCGTGAGTACGCAGTATTTT.

This clonotype was seen repeatedly, ten times or more. The chain is built from TRBV12-3 or TRBV12-4 and TRBJ2-1; TRBD1 matches at 9 bases. V lost 3 bases and J lost 7; bases outside the gene matches: 7. CDR3 length: 15 residues. The CDR3 spells CASSFAGTGINEQFF. DNA for the CDR3: TGTGCCAGCAGTTTTGCCGGGACAGGGATAAATGAGCAGTTCTTC.

Concerning this clonotype: With a much larger clone just one base away, this may be a read error. J is TRBJ2-4 and V is TRBV14; no clear D gene. V lost 6 bases and J 9 bases, leaving 15 bases between the germline ends. The CDR3 loop spans 13 amino acids. Germline loops: CDR1 SGHDN, CDR2 FVKESK. DNA for the CDR3: TGTGCCAGCAGGAATAGCCGGGCCCCCATTCAGTACTTC. Translated: CASRNSRAPIQYF.

This clonotype was seen a few times. The chain carries TRBV20-1 and TRBJ2-3, with TRBD2 matching 9 bases. This CDR3 region has 15 residues. From germline, CDR1 is DFQATT and CDR2 SNEGSKA (reference sequence). J lost 0 bases, V lost 3 bases, and 4 bases had no gene match. DNA for the CDR3: TGCAGTGCTAGCCCTAGCGGGGAAAGCACAGATACGCAGTATTTT. Translation gives CSASPSGESTDTQYF.

The chain carries TRBV20-1 and TRBJ2-7, with 12 bases fitting TRBD2. The CDR3 has 17 residues. Germline V gene lookup returns CDR1 DFQATT and CDR2 SNEGSKA (reference sequence). This chain's CDR3 is CCASGASGGASPYEQYV. CDR3 nucleotides: TGCTGTGCTAGTGGGGCTAGCGGGGGGGCTTCCCCCTACGAGCAGTACGTC.

This clonotype was recorded at least ten times. The chain employs TRBV18 and TRBJ2-5; 7 bases fit TRBD2. The germline V gene encodes CDR1 KGHSH and CDR2 LQKENI. The CDR3 extends over 15 amino acids. The J segment lost 3 bases and the V segment lost 4 bases, leaving 8 bases of the junction unmatched. The CDR3 region is CASSRRWSGEETQYF. The CDR3 DNA is TGTGCCAGCTCACGGCGCTGGAGCGGGGAAGAGACCCAGTACTTC. The whole variable domain, filled in from reference TRBV18 and TRBJ2-5, reads NAGVMQNPRHLVRRRGQEARLRCSPMKGHSHVYWYRQLPEEGLKFMVYLQKENIIDESGMPKERFSAEFPKEGPSILRIQQVVRGDSAAYFCASSRRWSGEETQYFGPGTRLLVL.